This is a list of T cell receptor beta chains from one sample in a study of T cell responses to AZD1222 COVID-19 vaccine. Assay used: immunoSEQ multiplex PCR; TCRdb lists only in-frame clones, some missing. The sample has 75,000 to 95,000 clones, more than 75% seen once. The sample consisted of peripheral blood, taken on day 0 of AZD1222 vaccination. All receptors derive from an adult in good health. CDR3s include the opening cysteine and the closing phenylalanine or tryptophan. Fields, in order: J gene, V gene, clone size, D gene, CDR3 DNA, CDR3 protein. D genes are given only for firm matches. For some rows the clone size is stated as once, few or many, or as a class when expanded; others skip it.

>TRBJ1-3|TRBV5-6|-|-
TGTGCCAGCAGTCAGGGGTTTAGCTCTGGAAACACCATATATTTT
CASSQGFSSGNTIYF
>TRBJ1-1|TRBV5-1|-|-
TGCGCCAGCAGAAGGGGGAACACTGAAGCTTTCTTT
CASRRGNTEAFF
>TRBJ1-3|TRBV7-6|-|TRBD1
TGTGCCAGCAGCTTAAGACAGACAGGGTCTGGAAACACCATATATTTT
CASSLRQTGSGNTIYF
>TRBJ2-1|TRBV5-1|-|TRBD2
TGCGCCAGCAGCCCCGTACTAGCGGGGGGGTACAATGAGCAGTTCTTC
CASSPVLAGGYNEQFF
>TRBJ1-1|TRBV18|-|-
TGTGCCAGCTCACCAAGTGGGGTTGAAGCTTTCTTT
CASSPSGVEAFF
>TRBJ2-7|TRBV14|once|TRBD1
TGTGCCAGCAGCCCCGGGACAGGGGAGCGCTACGAGCAGTACTTC
CASSPGTGERYEQYF
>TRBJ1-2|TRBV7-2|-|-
TGTGCCAGCAGCTTATGGGTTAACTATGGCTACACCTTC
CASSLWVNYGYTF
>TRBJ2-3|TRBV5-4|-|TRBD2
TGTGCCAGCAGCCTCGGGGGGGCCTACACAGATACGCAGTATTTT
CASSLGGAYTDTQYF
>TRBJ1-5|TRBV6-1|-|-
TGTGCCAGCAGTGAAATCTGGATTAGCAATCAGCCCCAGCATTTT
CASSEIWISNQPQHF
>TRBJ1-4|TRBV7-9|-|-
TGTGCCAGCAGCTTAGTTCCAGAGGGAAATGAAAGACTGTTTTTT
CASSLVPEGNERLFF
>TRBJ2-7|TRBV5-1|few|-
TGCGCCAGCAGCTTGTCGGGGGGCGAGTCCGAGCAGTACTTC
CASSLSGGESEQYF
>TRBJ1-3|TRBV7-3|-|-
TGTGCCAGCAGCTTGGGCCACCCTGGCTCTGGAAACACCATATATTTT
CASSLGHPGSGNTIYF
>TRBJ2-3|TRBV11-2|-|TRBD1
TGTGCCAGCAGCTCCCCAGGGGGAGATACGCAGTATTTT
CASSSPGGDTQYF
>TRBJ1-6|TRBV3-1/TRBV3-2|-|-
TGTGCCAGCAGCCAAGACTCTAATTCACCCCTCCACTTT
CASSQDSNSPLHF
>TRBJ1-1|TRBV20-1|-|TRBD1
TGCAGTGCTAGTGACAGGGGGCATGAAGCTTTCTTT
CSASDRGHEAFF
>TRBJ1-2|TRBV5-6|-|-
TGTGCCAGCAGCACCGTTAATCTTTATGGCTACACCTTC
CASSTVNLYGYTF
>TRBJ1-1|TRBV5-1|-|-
TGCGCCACCCGCCCCCGGACAGATAACACTGAAGCTTTCTTT
CATRPRTDNTEAFF
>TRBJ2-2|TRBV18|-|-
TGTGCCAGCTCACCACAACGCAGCGGAGGGAGTAGCACCGGGGAGCTGTTTTTT
CASSPQRSGGSSTGELFF
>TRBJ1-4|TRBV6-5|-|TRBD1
TGTGCCAGCATGGTGCCAGGGGGCCCAAAACTGTTTTTT
CASMVPGGPKLFF
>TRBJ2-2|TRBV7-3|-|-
TGTGCCAGCAGCTTACTGGGCTCTGCCGGGGAGCTGTTTTTT
CASSLLGSAGELFF
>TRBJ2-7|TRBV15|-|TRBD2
TGTGCCACCAGCAGAGAGGCTAGCGGGGGGGCATTGAACGAGCAGTACTTC
CATSREASGGALNEQYF
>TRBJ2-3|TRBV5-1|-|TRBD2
TGCGCCAGCAGCTTGCTAGCGGGGGGGCAAGATACGCAGTATTTT
CASSLLAGGQDTQYF
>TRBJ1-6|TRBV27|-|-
TGTGCCAGCAGCCAAAACAGGGCGAGCTCCTATAATTCACCCCTCCACTTT
CASSQNRASSYNSPLHF